This T cell receptor beta chain was sequenced during a study of post-analysis software for immune sequencing data (dated by TCRdb to 2015 to 2017). Turning to the overall study: The recorded disease courses included relapsing-remitting, secondary progressive and progressive-relapsing multiple sclerosis, and some patients had no subtype annotation. The patient repertoires were set against roughly eleven previously published healthy control repertoires from donors whose ages ranged from roughly 6 to 25 years. A subset of samples was prepared in parallel using single-end sample barcoding, then pooled and co-amplified after Illumina adapter ligation.

To demonstrate the VDJtools post-analysis software, TCR beta repertoires were profiled from the peripheral blood of about 13 young patients with multiple sclerosis. The patients with multiple sclerosis were children and adolescents between roughly 6 and 17 years of age. To note about this clonotype: Its antigen remains undetermined. Relative to the germline gene, one junction end is altered; a read error may explain this.

Reading from cysteine to phenylalanine, the CDR3 counts 16 amino acids. CDR3 DNA only is kept here, 48 bases in frame from base 1. CDR1 and CDR2, per the germline V gene (reference sequence), are DFQATT and SNEGSKA. What the study reported, not specific to this receptor: When samples were clustered directly using the F measure, samples prepared in the same batch co-clustered strongly, which prompted a batch-effect correction. Patients showed significantly higher frequencies than controls for roughly five TRBV segments, among them TRBV5-6, TRBV5-1 and TRBV20-1. The control group was slightly older than the multiple sclerosis patient group. Significantly lower normalized Chao1 diversity was found in multiple sclerosis patients than in controls, suggesting substantial peripheral T-cell clonal expansion.

Libraries were built with PCR. The reads were generated on an Illumina HiSeq 2500. Unique molecular identifiers were incorporated into TCR beta cDNA libraries to reduce PCR and sequencing biases. Approximately 500,000 cDNA molecules were obtained for every 1 to 10 million input T cells, so each molecule roughly corresponded to one T cell. The same protocol used for the earlier healthy control dataset was applied to prepare and sequence the patient libraries. Within a given batch, samples were prepared together, multiplexed and sequenced on the same HiSeq lane. The paper's data handling went like this. MIGEC was used to process the raw barcoded reads, and molecular identifier groups with only a single read were discarded before consensus assembly and CDR3 extraction. Clonotype tables were post-analysed with VDJtools, and diversity was normalized by down-sampling all datasets to the smallest sample size. To correct batch-related cross-sample contamination, repertoire overlap clustering matched CDR3 amino acid sequences but not nucleotide sequences. TCRdb handled the public reads itself, with Q25 trimming in fastp and clone calling in MiXCR, and kept productive beta chains. CDR3 protein sequences are deduplicated, and each keeps its most common genes and DNA. The V and J calls and clone size come from TCRdb's table, not from the authors' own analysis. This sample gives about 540,000 distinct CDR3 sequences in total; less than 40% of them show up just once. The top ten clonotypes cover approximately 5.4% of the sample.

The V and J segments used are TRBV20-1 and TRBJ2-5, and 9 junction bases match TRBD2. Near its end, the DNA agrees better with TRBJ2-7, so the J call may be wrong. The TCR comes from a girl aged 2-17 years with multiple sclerosis. Sequences were obtained from blood. The CDR3 protein: CSVRDRASGDLYEQYF. The DNA sequence reads TGCAGTGTTAGAGATCGGGCTAGCGGGGATCTCTACGAGCAGTACTTC.